This T cell receptor (beta chain) is from a study of blood T cell repertoires in COVID-19. Study background: The study drew acute and convalescent COVID-19 samples from the United States, Italy and Spain. The analysed material was cDNA or gDNA that came from T cells, B-cell-depleted T cells, or PBMCs.

Trimming pared 0 bases from V and 7 bases from J, leaving 13 bases between. Looked up from germline, CDR1 is MGHRA and CDR2 is YSYEKL. The CDR3 totals 15 residues. In the original analysis: Estimation of nucleated cell counts was performed using reference gene primer amplification. Some clones are missing from TCRdb's copy, which holds only in-frame ones; the method was immunoSEQ multiplex PCR. V and J calls and clone size are as listed in that table; D and trimming were resolved from the DNA. Here the sample spans 100,000 to 150,000 clones, about 89% being singletons. This receptor was identified in a woman aged 55-69 years with acute or convalescent COVID-19. The sample was peripheral blood. V is TRBV4-1 and J is TRBJ1-5, with TRBD1 as a possible D gene (5 bases). The CDR3 here is CASSQDWQGRQPQHF. DNA for the CDR3: TGCGCCAGCAGCCAAGACTGGCAGGGCCGACAGCCCCAGCATTTT.